This TCR beta chain was recovered during a study of Ad26.COV2.S vaccination and SARS-CoV-2 variants. This clone has only a few counts. This sample's treatment: some 20 received Ad26.COV2.S at low or high dose, single or two shots; 5 received placebo; per-sample allocation not given. Specimens were obtained on day 63 following the first vaccine or placebo injection. This table comes from immunoSEQ multiplex PCR, and its TCRdb copy is limited to in-frame clones, with some not included. The sample carries some 640,000 clones, more than 70% recorded once. This receptor was identified in a person aged 18-60 years who received the Ad26.COV2.S COVID-19 vaccine or a placebo. The material sequenced was peripheral blood, taken in a trial of Ad26.COV2.S vaccine versus placebo.

The CDR3, as DNA: TGTGCCAGCAGCCCCCGGACAGCGGGAGCCTTAGATGGGGCCAACGTCCTGACTTTC. Its translation: CASSPRTAGALDGANVLTF. The V gene is TRBV7-2, the J gene TRBJ2-6, with 8 bases fitting TRBD2. V lost 5 bases to trimming and J lost 3 bases; unmatched junction nucleotides: 15. CDR1 is SGHTA and CDR2 is FQGNSA in the germline V gene. The CDR3 sequence is 19 residues long.